A single T cell receptor (beta chain) is shown here with its context. The data were obtained in a study of T cells in Graves' hyperthyroidism and ophthalmopathy. There are 17 residues in the CDR3. Germline V gives CDR1 SGHTA, CDR2 FQGTGA. V shed 4 bases and J 1 base; nucleotides not matched to a gene: 13. Amplified TCR beta CDR3 regions came from RNA transcripts. With the HTBI primer set, the TCR CDR3 went through a first round of RT-PCR. Each CDR3 protein gets one entry after TCRdb re-called the multiplex PCR reads with MiXCR. The table shows about 840,000 distinct CDR3 sequences, with over 35% occurring only once.

The gene calls are TRBV7-3 and TRBJ2-7, with 7 bases that match TRBD1. Sequenced: blood. This receptor was identified in a man younger than 35 with Graves' hyperthyroidism. This CDR3 reads CASSSKAQGWLSYEQYF. CDR3 sequence (DNA): TGTGCCAGCAGCTCGAAGGCACAGGGGTGGTTATCCTACGAGCAGTACTTC.